This entry describes one T cell receptor beta chain. The antigen is unknown. This specimen comes from a study of monozygotic twins with inflammatory bowel disease. Study observations and caveats: Twin pairs that were concordant did not differ from discordant pairs in repertoire similarity, possibly from limited power. Differing T cell subtypes remained indistinguishable. Inverse Simpson values showed less TCRbeta diversity in IBD patients than in their healthy co-twins.

Template switching added UMIs carrying a 6-nucleotide sample barcode. TCRdb derives one entry per CDR3 protein from the 5' RACE reads, leaving out DNA. Its table lists hundreds of thousands of distinct CDR3 sequences. The clonotype originates from a human donor with ulcerative colitis or Crohn's disease, or a healthy co-twin of an affected twin (not recorded which). The sample consisted of blood.

The CDR3 reads CASSLEQTRGTDTQYF. The chain uses TRBV5-1 and TRBJ2-3; TCRdb indicates TRBD1, and absent DNA this call remains unverified. Germline V gene data show CDR1 as SGHRS and CDR2 as YFSETQ. The CDR3 is made up of 16 amino acids.